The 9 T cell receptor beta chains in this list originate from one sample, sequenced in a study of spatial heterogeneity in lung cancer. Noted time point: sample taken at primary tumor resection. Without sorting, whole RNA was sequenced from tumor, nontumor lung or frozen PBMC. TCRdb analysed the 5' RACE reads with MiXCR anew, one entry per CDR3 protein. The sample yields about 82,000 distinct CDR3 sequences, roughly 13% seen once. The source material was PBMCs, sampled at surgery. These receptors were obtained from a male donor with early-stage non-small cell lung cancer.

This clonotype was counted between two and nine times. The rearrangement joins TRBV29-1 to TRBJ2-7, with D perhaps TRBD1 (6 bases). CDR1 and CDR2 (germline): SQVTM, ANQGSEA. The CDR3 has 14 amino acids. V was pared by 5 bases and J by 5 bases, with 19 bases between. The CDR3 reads CSVRDSQGLDEQYF. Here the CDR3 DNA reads TGCAGCGTTCGAGACAGCCAGGGGTTGGACGAGCAGTACTTC.

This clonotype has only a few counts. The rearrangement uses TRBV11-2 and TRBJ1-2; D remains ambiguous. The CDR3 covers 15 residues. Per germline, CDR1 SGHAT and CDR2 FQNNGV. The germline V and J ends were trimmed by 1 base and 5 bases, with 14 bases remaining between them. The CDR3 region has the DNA TGTGCCAGCAGCTTAGCCCCTGGCAGCACATATGGCTACACCTTC. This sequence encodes CASSLAPGSTYGYTF.

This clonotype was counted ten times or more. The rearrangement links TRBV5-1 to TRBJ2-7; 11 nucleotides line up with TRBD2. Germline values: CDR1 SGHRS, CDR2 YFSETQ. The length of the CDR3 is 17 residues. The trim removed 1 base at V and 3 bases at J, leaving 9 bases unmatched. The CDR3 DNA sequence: TGCGCCAGCAGCTTGAAATCTGGGGGGACTAGCGGCTACGAGCAGTACTTC. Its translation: CASSLKSGGTSGYEQYF.

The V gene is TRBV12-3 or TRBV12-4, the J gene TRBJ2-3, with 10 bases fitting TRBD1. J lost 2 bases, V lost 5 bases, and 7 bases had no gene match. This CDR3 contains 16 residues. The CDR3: CASSPGQGSFTDTQYF. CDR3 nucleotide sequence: TGTGCCAGCAGTCCGGGACAGGGGTCATTCACAGATACGCAGTATTTT.

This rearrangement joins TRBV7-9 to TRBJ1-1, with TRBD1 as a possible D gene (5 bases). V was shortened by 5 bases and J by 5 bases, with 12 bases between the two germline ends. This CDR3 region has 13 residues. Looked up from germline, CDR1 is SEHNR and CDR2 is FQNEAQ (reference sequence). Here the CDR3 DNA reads TGTGCCAGCAGCACGGGACCGGGGACTGAAGCTTTCTTT. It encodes CASSTGPGTEAFF.

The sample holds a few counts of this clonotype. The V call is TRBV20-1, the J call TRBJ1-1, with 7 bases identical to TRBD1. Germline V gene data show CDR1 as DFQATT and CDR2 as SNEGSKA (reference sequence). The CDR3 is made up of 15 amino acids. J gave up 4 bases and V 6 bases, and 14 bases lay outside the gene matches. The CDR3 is CSASPGDREVTEAFF. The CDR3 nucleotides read TGCAGTGCCTCCCCCGGAGACAGGGAGGTCACTGAAGCTTTCTTT.

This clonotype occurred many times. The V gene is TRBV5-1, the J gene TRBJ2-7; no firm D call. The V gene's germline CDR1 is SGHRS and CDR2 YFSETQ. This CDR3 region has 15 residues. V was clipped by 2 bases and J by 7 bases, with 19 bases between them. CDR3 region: CASSLSSGPVGEQYF. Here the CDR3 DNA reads TGCGCCAGCAGCTTAAGTTCGGGCCCGGTCGGGGAGCAGTACTTC.

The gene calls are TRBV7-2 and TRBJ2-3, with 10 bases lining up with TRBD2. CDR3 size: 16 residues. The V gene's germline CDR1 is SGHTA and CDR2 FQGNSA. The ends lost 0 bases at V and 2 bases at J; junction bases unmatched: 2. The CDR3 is CASSLASGGPTDTQYF. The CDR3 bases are TGTGCCAGCAGCTTAGCTAGCGGGGGGCCCACAGATACGCAGTATTTT.

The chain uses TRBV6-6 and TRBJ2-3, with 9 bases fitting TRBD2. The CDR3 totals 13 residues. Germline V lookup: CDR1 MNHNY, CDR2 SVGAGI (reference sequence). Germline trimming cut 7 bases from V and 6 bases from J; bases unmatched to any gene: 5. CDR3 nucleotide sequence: TGTGCCAGCAATGAGCGGGAGGCGGATACGCAGTATTTT. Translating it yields CASNEREADTQYF.